This TCR beta chain was obtained from a study of blood T cell repertoires in COVID-19. Seattle enrolled patients during active infection and tracked them longitudinally. Per the original data handling: Using reference gene primer amplification, nucleated cell counts were estimated. TCRdb keeps only in-frame clones here, not all; method: immunoSEQ multiplex PCR. For V, J and clone size, that table is used; D and trimming come from the DNA. The sample includes about 92,000 clones, 87% of them seen just once. Germline values: CDR1 SNHLY, CDR2 FYNNEI. Between the trimmed V and J ends, which lost 4 bases and 6 bases, there was a span of 15 bases. The CDR3 loop spans 14 amino acids.

V and J are TRBV2 and TRBJ1-2, with D tentatively TRBD1 (5 bases). The receptor's source is a woman aged 60-70 years with COVID-19, enrolled during active disease. Sequenced material: peripheral blood. The CDR3 spells CASSVLTAPNGYTF. In nucleotides, the CDR3 is TGTGCCAGCAGTGTTCTGACAGCCCCAAATGGCTACACCTTC.